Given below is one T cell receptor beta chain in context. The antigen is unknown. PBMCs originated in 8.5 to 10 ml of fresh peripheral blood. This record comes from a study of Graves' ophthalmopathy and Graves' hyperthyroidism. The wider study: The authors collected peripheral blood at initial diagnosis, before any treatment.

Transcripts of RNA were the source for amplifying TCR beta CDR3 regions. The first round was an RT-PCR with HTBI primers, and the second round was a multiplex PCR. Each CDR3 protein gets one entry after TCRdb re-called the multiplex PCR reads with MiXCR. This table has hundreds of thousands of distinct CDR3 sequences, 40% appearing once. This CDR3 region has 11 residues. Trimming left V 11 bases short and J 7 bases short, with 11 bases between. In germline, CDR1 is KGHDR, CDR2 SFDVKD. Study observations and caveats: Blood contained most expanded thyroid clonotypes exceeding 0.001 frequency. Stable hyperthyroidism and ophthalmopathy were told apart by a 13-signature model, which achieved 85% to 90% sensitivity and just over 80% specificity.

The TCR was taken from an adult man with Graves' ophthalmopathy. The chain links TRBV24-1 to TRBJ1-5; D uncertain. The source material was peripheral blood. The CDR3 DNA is TGTGCCAGCGGCTCTGGGCAGCCCCAGCATTTT. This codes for CASGSGQPQHF.